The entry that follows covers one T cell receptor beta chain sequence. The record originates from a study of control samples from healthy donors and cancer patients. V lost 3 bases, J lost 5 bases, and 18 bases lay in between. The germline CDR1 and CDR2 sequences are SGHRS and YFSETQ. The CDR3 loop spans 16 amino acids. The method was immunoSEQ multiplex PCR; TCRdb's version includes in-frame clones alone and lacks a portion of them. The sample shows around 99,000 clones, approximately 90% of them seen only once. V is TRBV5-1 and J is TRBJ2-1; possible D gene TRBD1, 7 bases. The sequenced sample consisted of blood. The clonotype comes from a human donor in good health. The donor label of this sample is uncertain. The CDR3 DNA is TGCGCCAGCAGCTCAGGGGGGCCGGAGCAACACAATGAGCAGTTCTTC. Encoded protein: CASSSGGPEQHNEQFF.